This TCR beta chain was sequenced for a study of beta chain features in type 1 diabetes. Study information: Sorted cells, about 98,000,000 in number, were examined across all samples. Study outcomes and limitations: Cells with high TCR expression could be over-represented by cDNA sequencing. Across all four CD4+ subsets, people with type 1 diabetes showed modestly shorter TCRB CDR3s.

About this clone: The antigen remains unidentified.

Since all of the isolated RNA was reverse transcribed, expressed TCRB transcripts were what got sequenced. Read counts averaged approximately 3.5 million for samples of naive, central memory and regulatory T cells. The data were produced by immunoSEQ multiplex PCR, yet TCRdb's version contains in-frame clones alone and is incomplete. The sample has around 160,000 clones; 7.5% to 9.5% are singletons. Sample: central memory CD4+ T cells from blood. This sequence originates from a young woman with type 1 diabetes.

CDR3 protein: CASSLGLAGGPRSYNEQFF. The CDR3, as DNA: TGTGCCAGCAGCTTAGGACTAGCGGGGGGGCCCCGCTCCTACAATGAGCAGTTCTTC. The chain has TRBV7-9 and TRBJ2-1, with 14 bases fitting TRBD2. This CDR3 contains 19 residues. After removal of 1 base from V and 0 bases from J, the junction contained 5 bases not matched to a gene. Germline lookup yields CDR1 SEHNR and CDR2 FQNEAQ (reference sequence).